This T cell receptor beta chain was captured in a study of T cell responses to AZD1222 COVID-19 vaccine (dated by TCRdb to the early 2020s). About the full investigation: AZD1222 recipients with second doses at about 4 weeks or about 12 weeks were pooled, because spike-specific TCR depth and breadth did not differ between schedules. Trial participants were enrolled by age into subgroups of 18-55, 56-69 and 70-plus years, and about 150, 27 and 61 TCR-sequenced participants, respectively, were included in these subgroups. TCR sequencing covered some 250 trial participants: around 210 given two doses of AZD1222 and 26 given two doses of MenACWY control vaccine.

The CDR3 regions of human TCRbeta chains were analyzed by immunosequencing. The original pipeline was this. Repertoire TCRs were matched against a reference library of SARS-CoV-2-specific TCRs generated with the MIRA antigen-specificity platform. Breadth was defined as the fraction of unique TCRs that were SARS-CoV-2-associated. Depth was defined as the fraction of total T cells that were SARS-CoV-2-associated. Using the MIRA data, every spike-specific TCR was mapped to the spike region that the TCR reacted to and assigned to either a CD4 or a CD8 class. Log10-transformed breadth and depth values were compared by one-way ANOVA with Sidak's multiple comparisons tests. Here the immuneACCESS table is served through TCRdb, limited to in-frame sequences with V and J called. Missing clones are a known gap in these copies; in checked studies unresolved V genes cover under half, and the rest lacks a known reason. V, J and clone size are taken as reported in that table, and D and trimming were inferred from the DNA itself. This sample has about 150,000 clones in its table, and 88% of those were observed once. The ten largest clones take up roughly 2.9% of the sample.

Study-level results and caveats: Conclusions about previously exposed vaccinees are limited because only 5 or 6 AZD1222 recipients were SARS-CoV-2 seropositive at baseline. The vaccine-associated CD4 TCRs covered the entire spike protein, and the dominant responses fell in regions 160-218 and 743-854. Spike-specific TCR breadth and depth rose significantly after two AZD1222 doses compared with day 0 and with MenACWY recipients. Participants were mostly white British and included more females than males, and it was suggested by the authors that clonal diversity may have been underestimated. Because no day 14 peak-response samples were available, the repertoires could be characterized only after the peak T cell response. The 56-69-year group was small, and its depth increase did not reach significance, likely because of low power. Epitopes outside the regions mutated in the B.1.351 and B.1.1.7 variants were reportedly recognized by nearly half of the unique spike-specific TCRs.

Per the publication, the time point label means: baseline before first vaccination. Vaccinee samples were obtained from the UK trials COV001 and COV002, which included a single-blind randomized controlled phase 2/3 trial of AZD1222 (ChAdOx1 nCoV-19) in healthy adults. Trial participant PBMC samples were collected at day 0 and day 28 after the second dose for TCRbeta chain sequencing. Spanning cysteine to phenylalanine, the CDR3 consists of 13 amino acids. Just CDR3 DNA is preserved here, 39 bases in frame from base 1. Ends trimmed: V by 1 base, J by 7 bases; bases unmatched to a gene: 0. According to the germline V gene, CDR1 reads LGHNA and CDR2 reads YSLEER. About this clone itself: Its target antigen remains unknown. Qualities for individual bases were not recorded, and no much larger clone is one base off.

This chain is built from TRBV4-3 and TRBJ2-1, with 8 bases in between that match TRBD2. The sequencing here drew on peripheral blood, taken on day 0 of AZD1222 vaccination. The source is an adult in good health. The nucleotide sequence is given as TGCGCCAGCAGCCAAGCGGGAGGGAATGAGCAGTTCTTC. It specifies CASSQAGGNEQFF.